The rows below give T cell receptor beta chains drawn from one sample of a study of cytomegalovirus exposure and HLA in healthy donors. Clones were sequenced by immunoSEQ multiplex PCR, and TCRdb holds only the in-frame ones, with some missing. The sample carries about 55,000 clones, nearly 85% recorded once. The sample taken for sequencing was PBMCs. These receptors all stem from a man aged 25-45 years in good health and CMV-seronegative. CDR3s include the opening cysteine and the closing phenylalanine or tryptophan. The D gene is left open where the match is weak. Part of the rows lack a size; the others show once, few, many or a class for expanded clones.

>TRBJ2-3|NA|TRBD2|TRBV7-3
CASSSGLAGNTDTQYF
TGTGCCAGCAGCTCGGGACTAGCGGGGAACACAGATACGCAGTATTTT
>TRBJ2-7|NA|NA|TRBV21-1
CASSEGQALYEQYF
TGTGCCAGCAGCGAAGGACAGGCGCTTTACGAGCAGTACTTC
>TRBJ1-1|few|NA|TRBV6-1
CASSEVLRGGEAFF
TGTGCCAGCAGTGAAGTGTTGCGAGGGGGTGAAGCTTTCTTT
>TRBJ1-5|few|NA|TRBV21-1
CASGEARNQPQHF
TGTGCCAGCGGAGAGGCCCGCAATCAGCCCCAGCATTTT
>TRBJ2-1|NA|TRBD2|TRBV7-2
CASSTRGVAGGVFGQFF
TGTGCCAGCAGCACCCGGGGGGTAGCGGGAGGAGTGTTTGGGCAGTTCTTC
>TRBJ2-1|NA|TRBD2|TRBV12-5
CASGFLSGRDASYNEQFF
TGTGCTAGTGGTTTCCTTAGCGGGAGGGATGCCTCCTACAATGAGCAGTTCTTC
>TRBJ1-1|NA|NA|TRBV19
CASSHPGGRNTEAFF
TGTGCCAGTAGCCATCCGGGGGGGCGGAACACTGAAGCTTTCTTT
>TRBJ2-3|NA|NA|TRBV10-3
CASRPGGIDTQYF
TGTGCATCACGTCCTGGGGGGATAGATACGCAGTATTTT
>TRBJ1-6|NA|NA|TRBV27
CASSRTSYSNSPLHF
TGTGCCAGCAGCCGCACCTCTTACTCGAATTCACCCCTCCACTTT
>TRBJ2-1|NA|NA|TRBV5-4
CASSLGASAGAYNEQFF
TGTGCCAGCAGCTTGGGGGCCTCCGCAGGTGCGTACAATGAGCAGTTCTTC
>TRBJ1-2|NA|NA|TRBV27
CASTSTRAANYGYTF
TGTGCCAGCACCTCCACGAGGGCAGCTAACTATGGCTACACCTTC
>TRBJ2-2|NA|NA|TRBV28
CAVRVGTGELFF
TGTGCCGTCAGGGTCGGCACCGGGGAGCTGTTTTTT
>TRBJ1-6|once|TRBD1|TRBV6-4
CASSPDRGLGSPLHF
TGTGCCAGCAGTCCGGACAGGGGGCTAGGGTCACCCCTCCACTTT
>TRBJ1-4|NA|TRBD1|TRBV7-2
CASSPPGQGVEKLFF
TGTGCCAGCAGCCCCCCGGGACAGGGTGTTGAAAAACTGTTTTTT
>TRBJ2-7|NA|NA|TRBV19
CASSIRWNARVTYEQYF
TGTGCCAGTAGTATACGGTGGAATGCCAGGGTGACCTACGAGCAGTACTTC
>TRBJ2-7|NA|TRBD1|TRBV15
CATSRVGQGYEQYF
TGTGCCACCAGCAGAGTCGGACAGGGGTACGAGCAGTACTTC
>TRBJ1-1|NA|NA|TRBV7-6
CASSSPGGNTEAFF
TGTGCCAGCAGCTCTCCCGGCGGGAACACTGAAGCTTTCTTT
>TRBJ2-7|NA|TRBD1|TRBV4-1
CASRLGTGAYEQYF
TGCGCCAGCAGATTGGGGACAGGAGCCTACGAGCAGTACTTC
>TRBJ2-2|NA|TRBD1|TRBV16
CASSPQGMTGELFF
TGTGCCAGCAGTCCACAGGGGATGACCGGGGAGCTGTTTTTT
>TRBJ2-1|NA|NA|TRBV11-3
CASSPGGSTYNEQFF
TGTGCCAGCAGCCCCGGGGGTTCGACCTACAATGAGCAGTTCTTC
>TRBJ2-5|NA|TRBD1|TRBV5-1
CASSLQGDQETQYF
TGCGCCAGCAGCTTACAGGGGGACCAAGAGACCCAGTACTTC
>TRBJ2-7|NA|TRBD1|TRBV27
CASGDTGTGMLYEQYF
TGTGCCAGCGGAGATACCGGGACAGGGATGCTCTACGAGCAGTACTTC
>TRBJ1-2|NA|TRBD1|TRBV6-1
CASSSGTGDGYTF
TGTGCCAGCAGTTCCGGGACAGGGGATGGCTACACCTTC
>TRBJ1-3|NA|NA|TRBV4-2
CASSQLISGNTGNTIYF
TGTGCCAGCAGCCAACTTATTTCGGGTAATACTGGAAACACCATATATTTT
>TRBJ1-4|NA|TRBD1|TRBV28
CAYSDRANEKLFF
TGTGCCTACAGTGACAGGGCTAATGAAAAACTGTTTTTT
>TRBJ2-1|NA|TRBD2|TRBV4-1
CASSRTSGATYNEQFF
TGCGCCAGCAGCCGTACTAGCGGGGCAACCTACAATGAGCAGTTCTTC
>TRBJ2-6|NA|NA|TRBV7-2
CASSLAPQTSGANVLTF
TGTGCCAGCAGCTTAGCTCCACAGACCTCTGGGGCCAACGTCCTGACTTTC
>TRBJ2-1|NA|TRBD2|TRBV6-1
CASSAAGVSNEQFF
TGTGCCAGCAGTGCAGCGGGAGTAAGCAATGAGCAGTTCTTC
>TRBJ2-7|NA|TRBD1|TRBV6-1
CASSEYGAGGIYEQYF
TGTGCCAGCAGTGAATACGGGGCAGGGGGCATCTACGAGCAGTACTTC
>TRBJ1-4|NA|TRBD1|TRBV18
CASSPDRGLNEKLFF
TGTGCCAGCTCACCCGACAGGGGGCTAAATGAAAAACTGTTTTTT
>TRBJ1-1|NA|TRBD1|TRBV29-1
CSASTGGDTEAFF
TGCAGCGCCAGTACAGGGGGTGACACTGAAGCTTTCTTT
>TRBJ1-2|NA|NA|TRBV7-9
CASSLPQGFYTF
TGTGCCAGCAGCTTGCCACAGGGATTCTACACCTTC
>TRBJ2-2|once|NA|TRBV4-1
CASSRPGESGELFF
TGCGCCAGCAGCCGCCCCGGTGAGAGCGGGGAGCTGTTTTTT
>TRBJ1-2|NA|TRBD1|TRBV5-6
CASSPTGTGVPNYGYTF
TGTGCCAGCAGCCCTACCGGGACAGGGGTCCCTAACTATGGCTACACCTTC
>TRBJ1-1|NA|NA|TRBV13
CASSDMVVNTEAFF
TGTGCCAGCTCCGACATGGTCGTGAACACTGAAGCTTTCTTT
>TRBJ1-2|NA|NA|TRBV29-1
CSVDHGNYGYTF
TGCAGCGTTGATCACGGGAACTATGGCTACACCTTC
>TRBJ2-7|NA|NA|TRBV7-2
CASSLPNLYEQYF
TGTGCCAGCAGCCTTCCAAACCTCTACGAGCAGTACTTC
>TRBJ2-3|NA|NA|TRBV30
CAWSRERGLPRGTDTQYF
TGTGCCTGGAGTCGGGAGCGCGGATTACCTCGTGGCACAGATACGCAGTATTTT
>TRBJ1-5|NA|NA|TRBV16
CASSSTGSQPQHF
TGTGCCAGCAGCTCTACTGGGAGCCAGCCCCAGCATTTT
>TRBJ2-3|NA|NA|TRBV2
CASSVDWNRDTQYF
TGTGCCAGCAGTGTAGACTGGAATAGGGATACGCAGTATTTT
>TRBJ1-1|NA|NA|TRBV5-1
CASTVGAGGRNTEAFF
TGCGCCAGCACCGTCGGAGCCGGGGGGCGGAACACTGAAGCTTTCTTT
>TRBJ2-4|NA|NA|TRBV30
CAWSSAERGSKNIQYF
TGTGCCTGGAGTTCGGCAGAAAGAGGTAGCAAAAACATTCAGTACTTC
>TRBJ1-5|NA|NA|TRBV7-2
CASSLAREQPQHF
TGTGCCAGCAGCTTAGCGCGGGAGCAGCCCCAGCATTTT
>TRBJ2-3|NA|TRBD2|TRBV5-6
CASSIPGLAGGTDTQYF
TGTGCCAGCAGTATACCGGGACTAGCGGGAGGGACAGATACGCAGTATTTT